Listed below are T cell receptor beta chains from one sample, sequenced in a study of human T cells and chemical hapten exposure. TCRdb used MiXCR to reprocess the RACE reads, holding one entry per CDR3 protein. The repertoire has about 70,000 distinct CDR3 sequences, approximately 9.8% of them found once; the top ten carry about 3.1%. The sequencing used whole blood, collected in connection with sensitization to the hapten diphenylcyclopropenone (DPC). These receptors were collected from a woman between 35 and 50 years old with alopecia areata. Some clones in this sample may be carry-over from other donors' samples. The CDR3 runs from the conserved cysteine through the conserved F or W. A D gene is named only where the DNA matches it firmly. Expanded clones are given a class, and other clones once, few, many or no size at all.

D gene,J gene,clone size,V gene,CDR3 DNA,CDR3 protein
NA,TRBJ1-2,few,TRBV19,TGTGCCAGTAGTACCTGGGGACAATTCCGGGGTGGCTACACCTTC,CASSTWGQFRGGYTF
NA,TRBJ2-5,many,TRBV5-6,TGTGCCAGCAGCCGCAGGGCCGTCCAAGAGACCCAGTACTTC,CASSRRAVQETQYF
NA,TRBJ2-3,many,TRBV21-1,TGTGCCAGCAGCAAAGCCAGCGTCGACAGGGGGGGAACAGATACGCAGTATTTT,CASSKASVDRGGTDTQYF
NA,TRBJ2-5,NA,TRBV9,TGTGCCAGCCGCGGCTCAGAAGAGACCCAGTACTTC,CASRGSEETQYF
TRBD2,TRBJ2-1,NA,TRBV27,TGTGCCAGCAGTCTCGAACGGGGGGGCTACAATGAGCAGTTCTTC,CASSLERGGYNEQFF
NA,TRBJ1-1,many,TRBV20-1,TGCAGTGCTACGTCCGGGAACACTGAAGCTTTCTTT,CSATSGNTEAFF
NA,TRBJ1-5,many,TRBV2,TGTGCCAGCAGTGTTTCCGGGACTGATAACGGGCCCCAGCATTTT,CASSVSGTDNGPQHF
NA,TRBJ2-5,many,TRBV5-1,TGCGCCAGCAGCTCCGGGCGGTTGCAAGAGACCCAGTACTTC,CASSSGRLQETQYF
NA,TRBJ2-7,many,TRBV5-6,TGTGCCAGCAGCCCTGGCAGGGGATGGTACGAGCAGTACTTC,CASSPGRGWYEQYF
TRBD2,TRBJ2-1,NA,TRBV10-1,TGCGCCAGCAGTGATTTCAAAGCGGGGCTCTCCTACAATGAGCAGTTCTTC,CASSDFKAGLSYNEQFF
TRBD1,TRBJ1-1,many,TRBV4-2,TGTGCCAGCAGCCAACCCGGACAGGGTACCACTGAAGCTTTCTTT,CASSQPGQGTTEAFF
NA,TRBJ2-7,many,TRBV18,TGTGCCAGCTCACCTACAGTGGATTTCTACGAGCAGTACTTC,CASSPTVDFYEQYF
TRBD2,TRBJ2-7,NA,TRBV4-3,TGCGCCAGCAGCCAAGTCCTAGCGGGGGGTACCTACGAGCAGTACTTC,CASSQVLAGGTYEQYF
NA,TRBJ2-5,NA,TRBV6-1,TGTGCCAGCAGTGAAAGGGGAGAGACCCAGTACTTC,CASSERGETQYF
NA,TRBJ1-6,NA,TRBV6-1,TGTGCCAGCATCCCAGCCGGGACATACTATAATTCACCCCTCCACTTT,CASIPAGTYYNSPLHF
NA,TRBJ2-5,many,TRBV18,TGTGCCAGCTCACCACGGACGCGGCAAGAGACCCAGTACTTC,CASSPRTRQETQYF
TRBD1,TRBJ2-2,NA,TRBV6-2/TRBV6-3,TGTGCCAGCAGAAGGACAGGGCCCACCGGGGAGCTGTTTTTT,CASRRTGPTGELFF
NA,TRBJ2-2,many,TRBV4-3,TGCGCCAGCAGCCCAGAGGGGACCGGGGAGCTGTTTTTT,CASSPEGTGELFF
NA,TRBJ2-7,many,TRBV5-4,TGTGCCAGCAGCATGGGGGTAACTTCATCCTACGAGCAGTACTTC,CASSMGVTSSYEQYF
NA,TRBJ2-1,many,TRBV9,TGTGCCAGCAGCGTAGGGAAGGGGAGCGATGAGCAGTTCTTC,CASSVGKGSDEQFF
NA,TRBJ2-3,many,TRBV20-1,TGCAGTGCCCGGTCGGGGTCGAGCCCAGGTCCCATTTTCACAGATACGCAGTATTTT,CSARSGSSPGPIFTDTQYF
NA,TRBJ1-6,NA,TRBV27,TGTGCCAGCAGTTTAGGGCGTAATTCACCCCTCCACTTT,CASSLGRNSPLHF
NA,TRBJ2-1,many,TRBV20-1,TGCAGTGCTATCCCCGACAAGTCCCCCCATGAGCAGTTCTTC,CSAIPDKSPHEQFF
NA,TRBJ2-5,many,TRBV12-3/TRBV12-4,TGTGCCAGCAGTTTCAACAGACAAGAGACCCAGTACTTC,CASSFNRQETQYF
NA,TRBJ1-6,few,TRBV28,TGTGCCAGCAACAGGGTTGACAATTCACCCCTCCACTTT,CASNRVDNSPLHF